Each of the 23 T cell receptor beta chains below was sequenced from the same sample in a study of T cells after posttransplantation cyclophosphamide. Sampled 1 year posttransplant, controls received myeloablative marrow transplants, methotrexate and a calcineurin inhibitor. Sequencing was performed with immunoSEQ multiplex PCR; in TCRdb, only in-frame clones are kept and a portion is missing. In the table there are more than 9,500 clones, around 81% of which are singletons. The starting material was PBMCs, obtained 367 days after allogeneic stem cell transplant with calcineurin inhibitor and methotrexate. The receptor set was obtained from a young adult male patient who received an allogeneic stem cell transplant from an unrelated donor, was CMV-positive, and had acute GVHD only. Some T cells may be transferred from the graft donor.

The chain joins TRBV29-1 to TRBJ2-1; the D gene is possibly TRBD1 (6 bases). Germline CDR1 SQVTM, CDR2 ANQGSEA. Trimming took off 1 base at V and 2 bases at J, with 15 bases between the two ends. The CDR3 spans 16 residues. The CDR3 DNA follows: TGCAGCGTTGAAGTTTTTCTAGGACAGCCCTACAATGAGCAGTTCTTC. Translating it yields CSVEVFLGQPYNEQFF.

The CDR3 nucleotides read TGTGCCAGCAGCTTAGCGGGACAGGGCTACGAGCAGTACTTC. This translates into CASSLAGQGYEQYF. The V gene is TRBV11-1, the J gene TRBJ2-7, with 9 bases lining up with TRBD1. Trimming at V came to 0 bases and at J to 3 bases, leaving 0 bases not matched to a gene. Looked up from germline, CDR1 is SGHAT and CDR2 is FQDESV (reference sequence). The CDR3 runs to 14 residues. The full variable domain, completed using reference TRBV11-1 and TRBJ2-7, is EAEVAQSPRYKITEKSQAVAFWCDPISGHATLYWYRQILGQGPELLVQFQDESVVDDSQLPKDRFSAERLKGVDSTLKIQPAELGDSAMYLCASSLAGQGYEQYFGPGTRLTVT.

This rearrangement joins TRBV5-4 to TRBJ2-7; D uncertain. Germline CDR1 is SGHNT and CDR2 is YYREEE (reference sequence). Trimming left V 3 bases short and J 6 bases short, with 10 bases between. The CDR3 has 12 residues. The CDR3 region has the DNA TGTGCCAGCAGCTGGCGAGGCGGCGAGCAGTACTTC. Translation: CASSWRGGEQYF.

V usage is TRBV6-4 and J usage is TRBJ1-1; maybe TRBD1 (5 bases). Trimming took off 4 bases at V and 4 bases at J, with 13 bases between the two ends. Germline CDR1 MRHNA, CDR2 SNTAGT. There are 14 residues in the CDR3. The CDR3 bases are TGTGCCAGCAGTGTTGACAAAAGGGGCACTGAAGCTTTCTTT. The encoded protein is CASSVDKRGTEAFF.

The chain employs TRBV6-1 and TRBJ1-1; 7 nucleotides match TRBD1. Looked up from germline, CDR1 is MNHNS and CDR2 is SASEGT. Germline trimming cut 5 bases from V and 5 bases from J; bases unmatched to any gene: 5. This CDR3 is 13 amino acids long. Here the CDR3 reads CASSLYRGTEAFF. In DNA form, the CDR3 reads TGTGCCAGCAGTCTGTACAGGGGTACTGAAGCTTTCTTT.

In DNA, the CDR3 is TGCGCCAGCAGCCAAGCACAGGGGGGGAACGAGCAGTACTTC. It codes for CASSQAQGGNEQYF. This chain joins TRBV4-1 and TRBJ2-7; weak D call: TRBD1 (8 bases). CDR1 MGHRA and CDR2 YSYEKL come from the germline V gene. V was clipped by 1 base and J by 5 bases, with 12 bases between them. The CDR3 is made up of 14 amino acids.

The chain couples TRBV9 to TRBJ2-1; 11 nucleotides agree with TRBD1. V was clipped by 4 bases and J by 6 bases; unmatched bases: 3. Per germline, CDR1 SGDLS and CDR2 YYNGEE. This CDR3 has 14 residues. The CDR3 sequence: CASSFGTGGNEQFF. As DNA, the CDR3 is TGTGCCAGCAGCTTTGGGACAGGGGGCAATGAGCAGTTCTTC.

The chain employs TRBV6-6 and TRBJ2-3; D call uncertain. The CDR3 contains 14 residues. Trimming stripped 7 bases from V and 2 bases from J, with 13 bases between. Germline CDR1 MNHNY, CDR2 SVGAGI (reference sequence). This chain's CDR3 is CASTLQTYTDTQYF. For the CDR3, the DNA is TGTGCCAGCACATTGCAGACATACACAGATACGCAGTATTTT.

The chain joins TRBV6-5 to TRBJ1-2, with 8 bases aligning to TRBD1. V dropped 1 base and J dropped 2; count of bases not matched to a gene: 6. Germline V gene data show CDR1 as MNHEY and CDR2 as SVGAGI. CDR3 length: 16 amino acids. The CDR3, as DNA: TGTGCCAGCAGTTACTGGGGGACAGGCGAAAACTATGGCTACACCTTC. Translation gives CASSYWGTGENYGYTF.

This clone was found a few times. J is TRBJ1-2 and V is TRBV19; possible D gene TRBD1, 5 bases. Germline CDR1 reads LNHDA; CDR2 reads SQIVND (reference sequence). The CDR3 consists of 15 residues. V lost 5 bases and J 2 bases, leaving 15 bases between the germline ends. CDR3 in amino acids: CASSPNLGGNYGYTF. In nucleotides, the CDR3 is TGTGCCAGTAGTCCCAACCTTGGGGGGAACTATGGCTACACCTTC.

The chain combines TRBV10-3 with TRBJ2-5, with 9 bases lining up with TRBD2. With 4 bases clipped from V and 2 bases from J, the junction kept 11 bases outside the gene matches. Germline lookup yields CDR1 ENHRY and CDR2 SYGVKD. The length of the CDR3 is 17 residues. CDR3 amino acids: CAISAGIISGGQETQYF. For the CDR3, the DNA is TGTGCCATCAGTGCTGGGATAATAAGCGGGGGGCAAGAGACCCAGTACTTC.

This clone has just a few counts. The gene calls are TRBV29-1 and TRBJ1-6; tentatively, D is TRBD1 (5 bases). Trimming pared 4 bases from V and 10 bases from J, leaving 14 bases between. The CDR3 is 13 amino acids. Germline V gene lookup returns CDR1 SQVTM and CDR2 ANQGSEA. DNA of the CDR3: TGCAGCGTTGCTAGGGAAAAGGGGTCACCCCTCCACTTT. The encoded protein is CSVAREKGSPLHF. Full variable domain (rest looked up from reference TRBV29-1 and TRBJ1-6): SAVISQKPSRDICQRGTSLTIQCQVDSQVTMMFWYRQQPGQSLTLIATANQGSEATYESGFVIDKFPISRPNLTFSTLTVSNMSPEDSSIYLCSVAREKGSPLHFGNGTRLTVT.

The chain couples TRBV6-1 to TRBJ1-1, with D possibly being TRBD1 (5 bases). CDR3 length equals 13 residues. Germline V gives CDR1 MNHNS, CDR2 SASEGT. Trimming shortened V by 6 bases and J by 8 bases, and 16 bases separated the two germline ends. The CDR3: CASSPIWGREAFF. CDR3 sequence (DNA): TGTGCCAGCAGCCCAATATGGGGGAGGGAAGCTTTCTTT.

V usage is TRBV7-9 and J usage is TRBJ2-7, with D possibly TRBD1 on 5 matching bases. The CDR3 runs 14 residues. Per the germline V gene, CDR1 is SEHNR and CDR2 is FQNEAQ (reference sequence). Trimming took off 5 bases at V and 2 bases at J, with 13 bases between the two ends. CDR3 residues: CASSQQESPYEQYF. The CDR3 DNA reads as TGTGCCAGCAGCCAACAGGAGTCCCCCTACGAGCAGTACTTC.

This clone was detected once. This chain joins TRBV5-1 and TRBJ2-6; 10 positions agree with TRBD1. The V segment lost 2 bases and the J segment 4 bases; nucleotides outside the gene matches: 3. CDR1 is SGHRS and CDR2 is YFSETQ in the germline V gene. The CDR3 consists of 16 residues. In DNA, the CDR3 is TGCGCCAGCAGCTTAGGGACAGGGGCAGGGGCCAACGTCCTGACTTTC. Protein: CASSLGTGAGANVLTF. The whole variable domain, remainder taken from reference TRBV5-1 and TRBJ2-6, is KAGVTQTPRYLIKTRGQQVTLSCSPISGHRSVSWYQQTPGQGLQFLFEYFSETQRNKGNFPGRFSGRQFSNSRSEMNVSTLELGDSALYLCASSLGTGAGANVLTFGAGSRLTVL.

The rearrangement uses TRBV9 and TRBJ2-1, with unresolved D. V lost 3 bases and J lost 0, with 10 bases in between. Germline lookup yields CDR1 SGDLS and CDR2 YYNGEE. The CDR3 spans 15 residues. The DNA of the CDR3 is TGTGCCAGCAGCGAGGAGCCAAGCTCCTACAATGAGCAGTTCTTC. It translates to CASSEEPSSYNEQFF.

This clone occurred once. This chain uses TRBV2 with TRBJ2-7, with D possibly matching TRBD1 (5 bases). The CDR3 is 15 residues long. V dropped 3 bases and J dropped 6 bases, with 18 bases sitting between them. CDR1 and CDR2 (germline): SNHLY, FYNNEI. CDR3 DNA sequence: TGTGCCAGCAGTGACCGGACACCTTTGCCCACCGAGCAGTACTTC. It codes for CASSDRTPLPTEQYF. Variable domain in full (rest from reference TRBV2 and TRBJ2-7): EPEVTQTPSHQVTQMGQEVILRCVPISNHLYFYWYRQILGQKVEFLVSFYNNEISEKSEIFDDQFSVERPDGSNFTLKIRSTKLEDSAMYFCASSDRTPLPTEQYFGPGTRLTVT.

The chain recombines TRBV18 with TRBJ2-3; TRBD2 aligns across 10 bases. The CDR3 has 14 residues. The trim removed 2 bases at V and 8 bases at J, leaving 4 bases unmatched. CDR1 is KGHSH and CDR2 is LQKENI in the germline V gene. The CDR3, as DNA: TGTGCCAGCTCACCAGAGCGGGAGGGAGCTACGCAGTATTTT. Protein product: CASSPEREGATQYF.

The chain combines TRBV6-4 with TRBJ2-1; TRBD2 matches 10 bases. This CDR3 has 15 amino acids. The ends lost 3 bases at V and 3 bases at J; junction bases unmatched: 2. Germline V lookup: CDR1 MRHNA, CDR2 SNTAGT. CDR3 amino acids: CASSERTSGYNEQFF. The CDR3 nucleotides read TGTGCCAGCAGTGAAAGGACTAGCGGCTACAATGAGCAGTTCTTC.

The CDR3 is CASSLWGTGGSYEQYF. The CDR3 region has the DNA TGTGCCAGCAGTTTATGGGGGACAGGAGGTTCCTACGAGCAGTACTTC. The V and J genes are TRBV28 and TRBJ2-7, with 8 bases aligning to TRBD1. This CDR3 has 16 residues. Losses at the gene ends were 0 bases for V and 1 base for J; bases not matched to a gene: 5. Germline assignment: CDR1 MDHEN and CDR2 SYDVKM.

The rearrangement links TRBV18 to TRBJ2-6; D remains ambiguous. The V and J ends lost 3 bases and 0 bases respectively, with 6 bases between them. This CDR3 has 15 amino acids. Per the germline V gene, CDR1 is KGHSH and CDR2 is LQKENI. CDR3 residues: CASSPDNSGANVLTF. The CDR3 nucleotides are TGTGCCAGCTCACCCGACAACTCTGGGGCCAACGTCCTGACTTTC.

The chain carries TRBV29-1 and TRBJ1-1; possible D gene TRBD1, 5 bases. Germline CDR1 reads SQVTM; CDR2 reads ANQGSEA. V was cut by 6 bases and J by 6 bases, with 17 bases left in between. The CDR3 covers 13 residues. The CDR3 loop is CSVDREQGAEAFF. CDR3 in DNA: TGCAGCGTCGACAGAGAACAAGGGGCTGAAGCTTTCTTT.

This clone was recorded once. The chain is built from TRBV19 and TRBJ2-5, with TRBD1 matching over 7 bases. CDR1 and CDR2 (germline): LNHDA, SQIVND (reference sequence). There are 13 residues in the CDR3. The ends lost 5 bases at V and 3 bases at J; junction bases unmatched: 3. CDR3 DNA sequence: TGTGCCAGTAGTGACCAGGGGGAAGAGACCCAGTACTTC. It yields the protein CASSDQGEETQYF.